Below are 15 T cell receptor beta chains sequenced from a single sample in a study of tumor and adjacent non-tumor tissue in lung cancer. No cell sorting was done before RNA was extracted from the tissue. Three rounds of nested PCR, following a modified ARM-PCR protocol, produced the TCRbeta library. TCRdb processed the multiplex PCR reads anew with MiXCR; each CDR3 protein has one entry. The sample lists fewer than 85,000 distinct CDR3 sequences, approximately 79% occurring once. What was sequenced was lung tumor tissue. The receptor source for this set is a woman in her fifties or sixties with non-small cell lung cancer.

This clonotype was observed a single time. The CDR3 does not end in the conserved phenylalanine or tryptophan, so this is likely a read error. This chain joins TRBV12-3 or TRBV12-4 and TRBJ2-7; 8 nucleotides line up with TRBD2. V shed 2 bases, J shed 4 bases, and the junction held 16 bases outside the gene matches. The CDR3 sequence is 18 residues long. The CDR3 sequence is CASSLIAGLHRNGYEQYL. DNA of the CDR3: TGTGCCAGCAGTTTAATAGCGGGACTGCACCGAAATGGGTACGAGCAGTACTTA.

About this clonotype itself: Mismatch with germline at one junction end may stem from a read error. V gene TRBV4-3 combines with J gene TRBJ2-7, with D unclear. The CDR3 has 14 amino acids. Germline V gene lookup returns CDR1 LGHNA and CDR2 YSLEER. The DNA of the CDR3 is TGCGCCAGCAGCCACATAGGGTTTTTGGACGAGCAGTATTTC. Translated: CASSHIGFLDEQYF.

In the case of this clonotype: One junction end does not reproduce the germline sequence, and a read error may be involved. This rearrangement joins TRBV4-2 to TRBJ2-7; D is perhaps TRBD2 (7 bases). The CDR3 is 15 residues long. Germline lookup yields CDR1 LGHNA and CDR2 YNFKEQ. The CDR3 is CASGHERGAGYEQYF. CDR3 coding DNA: TGTGCCAGCGGCCATGAACGGGGGGCTGGTTACGAGCAGTACTTC.

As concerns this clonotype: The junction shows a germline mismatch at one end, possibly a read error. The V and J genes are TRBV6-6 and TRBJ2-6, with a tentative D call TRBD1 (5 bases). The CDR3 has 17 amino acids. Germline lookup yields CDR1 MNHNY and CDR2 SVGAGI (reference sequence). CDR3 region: CASIYPGGPSGANIMTF. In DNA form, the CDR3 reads TGTGCTAGCATTTACCCAGGCGGACCCTCTGGGGCCAACATCATGACTTTC.

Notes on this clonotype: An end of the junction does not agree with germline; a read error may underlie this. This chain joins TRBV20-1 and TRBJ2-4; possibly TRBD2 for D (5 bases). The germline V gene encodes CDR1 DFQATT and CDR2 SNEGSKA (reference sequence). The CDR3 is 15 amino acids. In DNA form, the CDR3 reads TGCAGTGCTAGTGATACCAGGCTAGCCAATAACATTAAGTACTTC. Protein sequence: CSASDTRLANNIKYF.

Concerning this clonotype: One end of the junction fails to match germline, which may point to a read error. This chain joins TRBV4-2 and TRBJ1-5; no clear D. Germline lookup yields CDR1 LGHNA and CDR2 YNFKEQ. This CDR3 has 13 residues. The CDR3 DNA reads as TGTGCCAGCAGCCAAGGGTTGAACCAGCTCCAGCATTTT. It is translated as CASSQGLNQLQHF.

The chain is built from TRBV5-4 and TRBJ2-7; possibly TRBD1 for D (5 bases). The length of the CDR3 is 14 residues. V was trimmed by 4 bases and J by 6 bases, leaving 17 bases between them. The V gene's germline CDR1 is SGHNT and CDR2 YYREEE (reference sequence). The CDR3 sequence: CASSPVGFQGEQYF. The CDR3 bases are TGTGCCAGCAGCCCTGTGGGTTTCCAGGGCGAGCAGTACTTC.

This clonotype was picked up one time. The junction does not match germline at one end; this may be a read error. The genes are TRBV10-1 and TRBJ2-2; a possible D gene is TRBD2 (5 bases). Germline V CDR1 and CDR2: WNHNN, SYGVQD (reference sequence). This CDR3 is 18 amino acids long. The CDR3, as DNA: TGCGCCAGCAGTGAGCTCTCCAGCGGTAGCGTCGACACCGGGGAGTTGTTTTTT. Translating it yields CASSELSSGSVDTGELFF.

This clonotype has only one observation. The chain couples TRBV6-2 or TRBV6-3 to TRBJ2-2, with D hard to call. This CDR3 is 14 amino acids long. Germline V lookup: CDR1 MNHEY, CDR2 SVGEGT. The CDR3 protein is CVSILGRDTGELFF. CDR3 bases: TGTGTGAGCATCCTGGGCAGAGACACCGGGGAGCTGTTTTTT.

CDR3 sequence reads: CSAQGRRYQETQYF. The CDR3 DNA reads as TGCAGTGCTCAAGGCAGAAGGTACCAAGAGACCCAGTACTTC. V gene TRBV20-1 combines with J gene TRBJ2-5; D unresolved. V was trimmed by 5 bases and J by 0 bases, leaving 13 bases between them. Germline V gene lookup returns CDR1 DFQATT and CDR2 SNEGSKA (reference sequence). CDR3 length equals 14 residues.

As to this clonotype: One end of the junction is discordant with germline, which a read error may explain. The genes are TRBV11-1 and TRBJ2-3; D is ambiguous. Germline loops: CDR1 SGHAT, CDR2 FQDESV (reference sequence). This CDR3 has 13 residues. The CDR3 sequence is CASRAIGMDTQYF. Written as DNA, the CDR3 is TGTGCCAGCAGAGCGATAGGGATGGATACGCAGTACTTT.

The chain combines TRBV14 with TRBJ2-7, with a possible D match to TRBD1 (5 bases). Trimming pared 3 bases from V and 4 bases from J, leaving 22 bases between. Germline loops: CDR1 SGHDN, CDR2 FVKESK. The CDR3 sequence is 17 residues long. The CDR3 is CASSHYHRTENVYEQYF. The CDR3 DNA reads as TGTGCCAGCAGCCATTATCACAGGACCGAAAATGTTTACGAGCAGTACTTC.

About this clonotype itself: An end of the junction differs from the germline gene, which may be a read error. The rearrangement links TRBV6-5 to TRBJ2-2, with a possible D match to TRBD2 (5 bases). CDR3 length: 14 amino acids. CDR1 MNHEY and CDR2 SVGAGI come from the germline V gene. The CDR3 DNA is TGTGCCAGCACCGTGGGGTCACTCACCGGGGAGCTATTTTTT. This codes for CASTVGSLTGELFF.

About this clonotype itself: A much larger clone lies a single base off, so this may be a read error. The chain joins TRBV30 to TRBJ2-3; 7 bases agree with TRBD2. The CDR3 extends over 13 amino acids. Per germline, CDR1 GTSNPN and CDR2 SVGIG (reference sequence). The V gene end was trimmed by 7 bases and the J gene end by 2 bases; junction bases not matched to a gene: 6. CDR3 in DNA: TGTGCCTCAGAGCGGGACCTCACAGATACGCAGTATTTT. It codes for CASERDLTDTQYF.

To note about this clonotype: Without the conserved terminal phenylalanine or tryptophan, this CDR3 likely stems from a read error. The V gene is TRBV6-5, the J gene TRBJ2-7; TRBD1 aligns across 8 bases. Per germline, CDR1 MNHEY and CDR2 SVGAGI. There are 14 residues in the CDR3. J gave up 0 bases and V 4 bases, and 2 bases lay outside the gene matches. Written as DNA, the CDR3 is TGTGCCAGCAGTTTGACAGGGGACTCCTACGAGCAGTACTCC. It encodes CASSLTGDSYEQYS.